These 25 T cell receptor beta chains were all obtained from the same sample, sequenced in a study of control samples from healthy donors and cancer patients. Assay used: immunoSEQ multiplex PCR; TCRdb lists only in-frame clones, some missing. This table holds approximately 70,000 clones, 75% to 90% found once. Material: blood. The receptors derive from a man in his forties or fifties in good health.

In DNA form, the CDR3 reads TGCGCCAGCAGCCAAGCCGTTGGGGGGACCTACTACGAGCAGTACTTC. Translating it yields CASSQAVGGTYYEQYF. This rearrangement joins TRBV4-1 to TRBJ2-7; a weak D match, TRBD2 (6 bases). CDR3 length: 16 amino acids. Per the germline V gene, CDR1 is MGHRA and CDR2 is YSYEKL. The ends were cut back, 1 base at V and 3 bases at J, with 16 bases in the middle.

The rearrangement links TRBV2 to TRBJ2-3, with 7 bases fitting TRBD1. The CDR3 consists of 16 residues. After removal of 6 bases from V and 0 bases from J, the junction contained 9 bases not matched to a gene. Germline CDR1 reads SNHLY; CDR2 reads FYNNEI. The CDR3 spells CASRKGDSPSTDTQYF. DNA for the CDR3: TGTGCCAGCAGGAAAGGGGACAGCCCTAGCACAGATACGCAGTATTTT.

This clone came up a few times. The chain carries TRBV9 and TRBJ1-3, with D unclear. From germline, CDR1 is SGDLS and CDR2 YYNGEE. The CDR3 has 16 amino acids. Trimming shortened V by 2 bases and J by 0 bases, and 12 bases separated the two germline ends. CDR3 coding DNA: TGTGCCAGCAGCGTGGAAATCATCGGCTCTGGAAACACCATATATTTT. Protein sequence: CASSVEIIGSGNTIYF.

This clone was observed at least ten times. V and J are TRBV2 and TRBJ1-6; a weak D match, TRBD1 (5 bases). Germline assignment: CDR1 SNHLY and CDR2 FYNNEI. Trimming stripped 3 bases from V and 6 bases from J, with 12 bases between. This CDR3 has 15 amino acids. This CDR3 reads CASSDKGQLNSPLHF. The CDR3 DNA follows: TGTGCCAGCAGTGATAAAGGACAACTTAATTCACCCCTCCACTTT.

The V call is TRBV12-5, the J call TRBJ2-1; 7 bases align to TRBD2. After removal of 0 bases from V and 3 bases from J, the junction contained 8 bases not matched to a gene. The CDR3 loop spans 17 amino acids. Germline V gives CDR1 LGHNT, CDR2 FRNRAP. The CDR3 DNA reads TGTGCTAGTGGTTTGGTTGCTCTAGCGGTCCTCTACAATGAGCAGTTCTTC. Translating it yields CASGLVALAVLYNEQFF. Full variable domain (outside the CDR3, taken from reference TRBV12-5 and TRBJ2-1): DARVTQTPRHKVTEMGQEVTMRCQPILGHNTVFWYRQTMMQGLELLAYFRNRAPLDDSGMPKDRFSAEMPDATLATLKIQPSEPRDSAVYFCASGLVALAVLYNEQFFGPGTRLTVL.

This chain links TRBV3-1 (or the pseudogene TRBV3-2) with TRBJ2-7; possibly TRBD1 or TRBD2 for D (5 bases each). The CDR3 is made up of 13 amino acids. Germline-derived CDR1 and CDR2 are LGHDT and YNNKEL (reference sequence). The V end was cut by 6 bases, the J end by 2 bases, with 11 bases between. This chain's CDR3 is CASRREGTYEQYF. The CDR3 DNA sequence: TGTGCCAGCAGGAGAGAGGGGACCTACGAGCAGTACTTC.

The rearrangement links TRBV4-2 to TRBJ1-2; D possibly corresponds to TRBD1 (5 bases). The CDR3 covers 15 residues. Germline V gene lookup returns CDR1 LGHNA and CDR2 YNFKEQ. V lost 0 bases and J lost 6, with 14 bases in between. The DNA for the CDR3 is TGTGCCAGCAGCCAAGATCAGGGCTCCGGTAATGGCTACACCTTC. It is translated as CASSQDQGSGNGYTF.

The V and J genes are TRBV5-4 and TRBJ2-1; D is possibly TRBD1 (7 bases). This CDR3 contains 16 residues. Trimming cost V 2 bases and J 4 bases, with 16 bases left between them. Germline V lookup: CDR1 SGHNT, CDR2 YYREEE (reference sequence). The CDR3 nucleotides are TGTGCCAGCAGCTTCCCCCGACAGGGACTTTACAATGAGCAGTTCTTC. Protein product: CASSFPRQGLYNEQFF.

The chain is built from TRBV25-1 and TRBJ1-2, with D hard to call. CDR1 and CDR2 (germline): MGHDK, SYGVNS. Trimming took 5 bases from V and 3 from J, leaving 10 bases between them. This CDR3 spans 13 amino acids. The CDR3 sequence: CASSWWIDYGYTF. In DNA form, the CDR3 reads TGTGCCAGCAGTTGGTGGATCGACTATGGCTACACCTTC.

The chain employs TRBV10-3 and TRBJ2-3; 9 bases are shared with TRBD1. V lost 6 bases and J lost 4; bases outside the gene matches: 2. The CDR3 totals 13 residues. Germline V gene data show CDR1 as ENHRY and CDR2 as SYGVKD. CDR3 sequence reads: CAIRGQGADTQYF. The CDR3 DNA is TGTGCCATCAGGGGACAGGGCGCAGATACGCAGTATTTT.

The chain employs TRBV3-1 (or the pseudogene TRBV3-2) and TRBJ2-2; 7 bases fit TRBD1. This CDR3 contains 15 residues. The trim removed 6 bases at V and 3 bases at J, leaving 7 bases unmatched. Germline CDR1 reads LGHDT; CDR2 reads YNNKEL (reference sequence). DNA of the CDR3: TGTGCCAGCAGTTACAGACAGGGTTACACCGGGGAGCTGTTTTTT. Encoded protein: CASSYRQGYTGELFF.

The chain uses TRBV6-5 and TRBJ2-5; D may be TRBD1 or TRBD2 (5 bases each). CDR1 is MNHEY, CDR2 SVGAGI, per germline. The V end was cut by 6 bases, the J end by 1 base, with 9 bases between. The CDR3 runs to 13 residues. CDR3 bases: TGTGCCAGCAGACTAGGGGCCCAAGAGACCCAGTACTTC. Protein product: CASRLGAQETQYF.

The rearrangement joins TRBV28 to TRBJ2-1; TRBD1 agrees at 8 bases. CDR1 is MDHEN and CDR2 is SYDVKM in the germline V gene. The CDR3 has 14 amino acids. V shed 7 bases and J 12 bases; nucleotides not matched to a gene: 14. Here the CDR3 DNA reads TGTGCCAGCAACTTCAGGACAGGGTCGTTTGGGCAGTTCTTC. This sequence encodes CASNFRTGSFGQFF.

V is TRBV7-9 and J is TRBJ1-5; 8 bases match TRBD1. The CDR3 sequence is 16 residues long. V lost 4 bases, J lost 6 bases, and 11 bases stayed unmatched. The germline CDR1 and CDR2 sequences are SEHNR and FQNEAQ (reference sequence). In nucleotides, the CDR3 is TGTGCCAGCAGCTCCACTCAGGACAGGGTAGGTCAGCCCCAGCATTTT. Protein product: CASSSTQDRVGQPQHF.

The rearrangement uses TRBV11-3 and TRBJ1-2; TRBD1 might be the D (5 bases). Germline CDR1 SGHNT, CDR2 YENEEA. This CDR3 is built from 16 residues. Deletions cut 0 bases from V and 5 bases from J, with 16 bases between. The CDR3 spells CASSLDGAGALYGYTF. The CDR3, as DNA: TGTGCCAGCAGCTTAGACGGGGCAGGAGCGTTGTATGGCTACACCTTC.

The chain employs TRBV19 and TRBJ2-7; 8 bases map to TRBD1. This CDR3 contains 16 residues. CDR1 and CDR2 from the germline V gene are LNHDA and SQIVND (reference sequence). Unmatched junction bases numbered 8, after V lost 4 bases and J lost 0 bases. The CDR3 DNA sequence: TGTGCCAGTAGTACCTGGCCCAGGGGGCTCTCCTACGAGCAGTACTTC. Protein sequence: CASSTWPRGLSYEQYF. Complete variable domain (other parts from reference TRBV19 and TRBJ2-7): DGGITQSPKYLFRKEGQNVTLSCEQNLNHDAMYWYRQDPGQGLRLIYYSQIVNDFQKGDIAEGYSVSREKKESFPLTVTSAQKNPTAFYLCASSTWPRGLSYEQYFGPGTRLTVT.

This clone showed up just once. The V gene is TRBV30, the J gene TRBJ1-1; perhaps TRBD1 as D (5 bases). Deletions cut 3 bases from V and 3 bases from J, with 11 bases between. Germline lookup yields CDR1 GTSNPN and CDR2 SVGIG (reference sequence). This CDR3 region has 13 residues. The CDR3 loop is CAWRGRRDTEAFF. The CDR3 DNA reads as TGTGCCTGGAGGGGACGGCGGGACACTGAAGCTTTCTTT.

In DNA form, the CDR3 reads TGCGCCAGCAGCCAACCAAAGGACGGGTACGAGCAGTACTTC. Protein product: CASSQPKDGYEQYF. This chain links TRBV4-1 with TRBJ2-7; D is unclear. This CDR3 is 14 amino acids long. V shed 2 bases and J shed 4 bases, with 12 bases lying between them. Per the germline V gene, CDR1 is MGHRA and CDR2 is YSYEKL.

The chain employs TRBV6-5 and TRBJ1-1, with unresolved D. V was clipped by 5 bases and J by 7 bases, with 17 bases between them. There are 14 residues in the CDR3. Germline V gene sequence: CDR1 MNHEY, CDR2 SVGAGI. The CDR3 protein is CASSHKPGSLEAFF. In DNA, the CDR3 is TGTGCCAGCAGTCATAAACCCGGGAGTCTTGAAGCTTTCTTT.

This rearrangement joins TRBV9 to TRBJ1-4; TRBD1 agrees at 10 bases. This CDR3 has 16 residues. Germline V CDR1 and CDR2: SGDLS, YYNGEE. Trimming removed 2 bases from V and 7 bases from J; junction bases left unmatched: 8. This CDR3 reads CASSVGTGTGVEKLFF. The CDR3 nucleotides read TGTGCCAGCAGCGTGGGAACCGGGACAGGGGTTGAAAAACTGTTTTTT. Together with reference TRBV9 and TRBJ1-4, the CDR3 gives the full variable domain: DSGVTQTPKHLITATGQRVTLRCSPRSGDLSVYWYQQSLDQGLQFLIQYYNGEERAKGNILERFSAQQFPDLHSELNLSSLELGDSALYFCASSVGTGTGVEKLFFGSGTQLSVL.

Worth noting for this clone: With a much larger clone just one base away, this may be a read error. The sample has other DNA sequences that encode this CDR3 too. This chain connects TRBV19 to TRBJ2-1; TRBD1 aligns across 8 bases. Trimming removed 7 bases from V and 6 bases from J; junction bases left unmatched: 11. Germline V CDR1 and CDR2: LNHDA, SQIVND (reference sequence). This CDR3 has 15 residues. The CDR3 loop is CASTAGTGESNEQFF. Written as DNA, the CDR3 is TGTGCCAGTACTGCCGGGACAGGAGAGAGCAATGAGCAGTTCTTC.

This chain uses TRBV6-2 or TRBV6-3 with TRBJ1-1; tentatively, D is TRBD1 (5 bases). V dropped 6 bases and J dropped 10 bases, with 18 bases sitting between them. The CDR3 length is 13 residues. From germline, CDR1 is MNHEY and CDR2 SVGEGT. DNA of the CDR3: TGTGCCAGCAGCTTAAACGACCCCGGGGGAGCTTTCTTT. Residues: CASSLNDPGGAFF.

The V gene is TRBV24-1, the J gene TRBJ1-1, with D possibly TRBD1 on 5 matching bases. V dropped 7 bases and J dropped 6 bases, with 8 bases sitting between them. The CDR3 runs 11 residues. Germline CDR1 reads KGHDR; CDR2 reads SFDVKD. The CDR3 loop is CATSLGAEAFF. In nucleotides, the CDR3 is TGTGCCACCAGCTTAGGGGCTGAAGCTTTCTTT.

J is TRBJ1-6 and V is TRBV15; D unclear. This CDR3 is 18 amino acids long. Germline V lookup: CDR1 LNHNV, CDR2 YYDKDF (reference sequence). Deletions cut 0 bases from V and 0 bases from J, with 12 bases between. CDR3 nucleotides: TGTGCCACCAGCAGAGAAAGTCCCTTTAGCTCCTATAATTCACCCCTCCACTTT. It is translated as CATSRESPFSSYNSPLHF.

This clone came up once. The chain is built from TRBV21-1 and TRBJ2-5; the tabulated D call, TRBD1, remains unverified against the DNA. TRBV21-1 is a recognized pseudogene. CDR3 length: 16 amino acids. The CDR3 sequence: CASSTYQGAGWETQYF. DNA for the CDR3: TGTGCCAGCAGCACATACCAGGGGGCAGGATGGGAGACCCAGTACTTC.